This is a list of T cell receptor beta chains from one sample in a study of CXCR4 blockade with PD-1 therapy in pancreatic cancer. Profiling relied on immunoSEQ multiplex PCR, and the TCRdb table lists in-frame clones only, not all of them. The data show a few thousand clones, around 44% seen once. Input material: tumor tissue. These receptors originate from a human donor with pancreatic ductal adenocarcinoma. Both conserved end residues are part of each CDR3. D genes are given only for firm matches. Some rows have no size entry. The others give once, few or many, or a class for an expanded clone.

j_gene | abundance | d_gene | v_gene | CDR3nt | CDR3aa
TRBJ2-7 | few | TRBD2 | TRBV2 | TGTGCCAGCAGTCCGGGACTAGCGGCCTACGAGCAGTACTTC | CASSPGLAAYEQYF
TRBJ1-2 | once | . | TRBV19 | TGTGCCAGTAGTATTTCCGGACAGTCTAACTATGGCTACACCTTC | CASSISGQSNYGYTF
TRBJ2-7 | few | TRBD1 | TRBV25-1 | TGTGCCAGCAGTGAATACGACAGGGCCTACGAGCAGTACTTC | CASSEYDRAYEQYF
TRBJ1-6 | . | . | TRBV30 | TGTGCCTGGAGTCGGACAGTCTTTGGGTTGTCTGATAATTCACCCCTCCACTTT | CAWSRTVFGLSDNSPLHF
TRBJ2-7 | . | . | TRBV19 | TGTGCCAGTAGTACCAGCTCCTACGAGCAGTACTTC | CASSTSSYEQYF
TRBJ2-3 | few | TRBD2 | TRBV19 | TGTGCCACCTCCGGGGGGGAGGAGGCAGATACGCAGTATTTT | CATSGGEEADTQYF
TRBJ1-4 | . | . | TRBV30 | TGTGCCTGGAGTGTAGACTCTGGAGTTGAAAAACTGTTTTTT | CAWSVDSGVEKLFF
TRBJ2-3 | . | TRBD2 | TRBV10-2 | TGCGCCAGCAGTGAAGGGAGGGAGGTGACAGATACGCAGTATTTT | CASSEGREVTDTQYF
TRBJ1-5 | . | . | TRBV19 | TGTGCCAGTAGTATGGGTCAGTACAATCAGCCCCAGCATTTT | CASSMGQYNQPQHF
TRBJ1-1 | . | . | TRBV6-8 | TGTGCCAGCAGTGGTCGATCCGGGACGTCGAACACTGAAGCTTTCTTT | CASSGRSGTSNTEAFF
TRBJ1-4 | . | . | TRBV1 | TGCGCCAGCAGCCACGGGACAGGGGATGAAAAACTGTTTTTT | CASSHGTGDEKLFF
TRBJ1-3 | few | . | TRBV11-3 | TGTGCCAGCAGCCCTCTAGGTACCAACTCTGGAAACACCATATATTTT | CASSPLGTNSGNTIYF
TRBJ2-1 | . | . | TRBV18 | TGTGCCAGCTCACGTCCTGGGGGCGAGCAGTTCTTC | CASSRPGGEQFF
TRBJ2-3 | few | . | TRBV19 | TGTGCCAGTAGGAGGGGGGGCACAGATACGCAGTATTTT | CASRRGGTDTQYF
TRBJ2-2 | few | . | TRBV6-8 | TGTGCCAGCAGTGACTCCGGGACCACCGGGGAGCTGTTTTTT | CASSDSGTTGELFF
TRBJ2-7 | few | TRBD1 | TRBV6-8 | TGTGCCAGCAGTTACTCTGTGTCTGGACAGGGCTCCTACGAGCAGTACTTC | CASSYSVSGQGSYEQYF
TRBJ1-1 | . | . | TRBV30 | TGTGCCTGGACAGGGAGGACTGAAGCTTTCTTT | CAWTGRTEAFF
TRBJ1-2 | . | . | TRBV19 | TGTGCCAGTAGCCGCCCGGGCTTCCTCTATGGCTACACCTTC | CASSRPGFLYGYTF
TRBJ1-1 | once | . | TRBV19 | TGTGCCAGTAGATCCTTTTCGGACTTCTTGAACACTGAAGCTTTCTTT | CASRSFSDFLNTEAFF
TRBJ2-7 | few | TRBD2 | TRBV18 | TGTGCCAGCTCACCTTCCAGCGGGGGGTTTGGCGAGCAGTACTTC | CASSPSSGGFGEQYF
TRBJ1-1 | . | TRBD1 | TRBV4-1 | TGCGCCAGCAGCCAAGATTACAGGGGCTACACTGAAGCTTTCTTT | CASSQDYRGYTEAFF
TRBJ2-1 | . | . | TRBV19 | TGTGCCAGTAGTAGCGTGGGGTGGTACAATGAGCAGTTCTTC | CASSSVGWYNEQFF
TRBJ1-1 | . | TRBD1 | TRBV10-2 | TGCGCCAGCGGGGACAGATGGATGAACACTGAAGCTTTCTTT | CASGDRWMNTEAFF
TRBJ1-2 | few | . | TRBV25-1 | TGTGCCAGCAGTTCATCTGGAGGCTATGGCTACACCTTC | CASSSSGGYGYTF
TRBJ2-1 | once | . | TRBV19 | TGTGCCAGTAGTTCCTTAAGCAATGAGCAGTTCTTC | CASSSLSNEQFF
TRBJ1-6 | medium-sized | . | TRBV2 | TGTGCCAGCATCAATTTCGGGGCGGTCAGTGATTCACCCCTCCACTTT | CASINFGAVSDSPLHF